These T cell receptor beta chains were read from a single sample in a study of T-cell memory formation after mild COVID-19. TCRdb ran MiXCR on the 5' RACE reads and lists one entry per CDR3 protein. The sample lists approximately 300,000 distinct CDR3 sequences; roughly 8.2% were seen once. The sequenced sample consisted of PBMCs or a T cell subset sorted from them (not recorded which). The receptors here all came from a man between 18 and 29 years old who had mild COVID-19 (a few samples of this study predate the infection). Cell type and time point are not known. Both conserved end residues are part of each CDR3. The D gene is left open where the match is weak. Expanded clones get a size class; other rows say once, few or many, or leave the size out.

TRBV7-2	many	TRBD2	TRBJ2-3	TGTGCCAGCAGCTCGGTTAGCGGGGGGGGCACAGATACGCAGTATTTT	CASSSVSGGGTDTQYF
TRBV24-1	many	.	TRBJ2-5	TGTGCCACCAGTGACTCGTCGGACGCGGGGGAGACCCAGTACTTC	CATSDSSDAGETQYF
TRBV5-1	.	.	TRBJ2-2	TGCGCCAGCAGCCGCGGGACCGGCGCTTCAGGGGAGCTGTTTTTT	CASSRGTGASGELFF
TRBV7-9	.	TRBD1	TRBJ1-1	TGTGCCAGCAGCATACAGGGGTCGAACACTGAAGCTTTCTTT	CASSIQGSNTEAFF
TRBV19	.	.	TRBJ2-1	TGTGCCAGTAGTATGGGCGGGTCCTTGGATGAGCAGTTCTTC	CASSMGGSLDEQFF
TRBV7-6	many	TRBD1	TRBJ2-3	TGTGCCAGCAGCTTAACAGGGGAAATCACAGATACGCAGTATTTT	CASSLTGEITDTQYF
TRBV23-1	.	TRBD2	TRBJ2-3	TGCGCCAGCAGTCAGTCCGGACTAGCGGGGGCCAATAAAATCAGCACAGATACGCAGTATTTT	CASSQSGLAGANKISTDTQYF
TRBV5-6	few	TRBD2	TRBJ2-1	TGTGCCAGCAGCTCCCGACTAGCGGGGGCCTCTAGGGATGAGCAGTTCTTC	CASSSRLAGASRDEQFF
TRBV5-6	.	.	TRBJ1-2	TGTGCCAGCAGCTTGCTAAACAGAAACTATGGCTACACCTTC	CASSLLNRNYGYTF
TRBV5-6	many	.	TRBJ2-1	TGTGCCAGCAGCTTCGGTAGTTTCTCCTACAATGAGCAGTTCTTC	CASSFGSFSYNEQFF
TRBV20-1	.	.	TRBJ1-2	TGCAGTGCCCAACAGTACTATGGCTACACCTTC	CSAQQYYGYTF
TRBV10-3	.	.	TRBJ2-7	TGTGCCATCAGTCGGGAAAACGAGCAGTACTTC	CAISRENEQYF
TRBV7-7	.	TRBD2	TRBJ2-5	TGTGCCAGCAGCTTTGGAAGCGGGGGAAGTGGAGAGACCCAGTACTTC	CASSFGSGGSGETQYF
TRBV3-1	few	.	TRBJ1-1	TGTGCCAGCAGCCGCCTAGGAGCAGGCAGGCACTTCTTT	CASSRLGAGRHFF
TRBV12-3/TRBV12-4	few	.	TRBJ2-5	TGTGCCAGCAGCTTAAGGTCTCTCACTGGAAAGACCCAGTACTTC	CASSLRSLTGKTQYF
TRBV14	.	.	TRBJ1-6	TGTGCCAGCAGCCTTGGTCCGGGAGCCTTCCACTTT	CASSLGPGAFHF
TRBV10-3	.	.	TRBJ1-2	TGTGCCATCAAGAAGGAGGGGGTTGGCTACACCTTC	CAIKKEGVGYTF
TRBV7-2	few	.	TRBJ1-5	TGTGCCAGCAGCTTATTGTCAGTGGGCGCCTGGCCCCAGCATTTT	CASSLLSVGAWPQHF
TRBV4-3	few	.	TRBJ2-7	TGCGCCAGCAGCCAACTCGCTCCTCTAGAGTACTTC	CASSQLAPLEYF
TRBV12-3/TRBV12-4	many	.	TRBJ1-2	TGTGCCAGCAGTTCCTCGGGAGGTATAAACTATGGCTACACCTTC	CASSSSGGINYGYTF